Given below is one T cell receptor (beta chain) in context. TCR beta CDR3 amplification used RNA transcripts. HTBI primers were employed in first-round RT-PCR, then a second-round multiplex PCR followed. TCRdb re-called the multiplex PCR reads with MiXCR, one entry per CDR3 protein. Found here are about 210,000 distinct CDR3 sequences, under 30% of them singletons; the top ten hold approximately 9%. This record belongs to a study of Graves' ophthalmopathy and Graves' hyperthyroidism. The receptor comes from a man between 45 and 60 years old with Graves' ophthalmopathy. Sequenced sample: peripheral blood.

The CDR3 protein is CATSDRSDQPQHF. In DNA, the CDR3 is TGTGCCACCAGTGACCGATCTGATCAGCCCCAGCATTTT. The V gene is TRBV24-1, the J gene TRBJ1-5; D not certain. Germline CDR1 and CDR2: KGHDR and SFDVKD. Trimming stripped 4 bases from V and 5 bases from J, with 8 bases between. The CDR3 loop spans 13 amino acids.